This T cell receptor beta chain was captured by sequencing in a study of beta chain features in type 1 diabetes listed by TCRdb under 2018. Study-level background: Mean age, gender distribution, total cell number and subset yield did not differ between patients and healthy donors. A total of approximately 100,000,000 sorted cells were examined across all samples, and the number of cells per subset was strongly correlated with RNA yield. In the study, TCRB repertoires of sorted circulating CD4+ T cell subsets from recently diagnosed type 1 diabetes patients were compared with those of matched healthy donors. Whereas all 28 donors provided naive and central memory subsets, regulatory and stem cell-like memory subsets were isolated from just 8 patients and about eight healthy donors. Overall results and qualifications from the work: A moderate but significant shortening of TCRB CDR3 length was observed in type 1 diabetes patients in all four CD4+ subsets. PCR might favor shorter templates, but patient and control samples were amplified and corrected together, so any skew would affect both groups equally. At VDJ recombination sites, type 1 diabetes patients had fewer insertions and more deleted nucleotides, which implies abnormalities in thymic rearrangement. Naive, central memory and regulatory TCRB repertoires appeared more similar among patients than among healthy donors. Sequencing cDNA rather than genomic DNA could over-represent highly expressing activated cells, although activation and CD3 levels did not differ between groups. Because small numbers of individuals were included in the HLA sub-analyses, any influence of HLA type on TCRB rearrangement was left unresolved.

All of the isolated RNA was reverse transcribed with the High Capacity cDNA Reverse Transcription Kit, so expressed TCRB transcripts were sequenced. Deep immunoSEQ sequencing was applied to naive, central memory and regulatory T cell samples, giving an average of roughly 3.5 million total reads per sample. After sorted cells were lysed in RLT buffer, RNA was extracted with DNase-treated RNeasy Micro or Mini kits, with the choice depending on cell number. Each cell subset was processed separately to prevent cross-contamination, with patient and healthy donor samples processed together. Using the immunoSEQ multiplex PCR, TCRB sequences were amplified from cDNA into 87-bp fragments spanning the CDR3 region. The amplicons were sequenced using the Illumina HiSeq platform. Turning to the authors' computational methods: Synthetic template baselines were used to correct PCR bias computationally, reads within Hamming distance 2 were collapsed together, and singletons that could not be merged were discarded. By aligning reads against IMGT, V, D and J genes, CDR3 length, and insertions or deletions at six rearrangement sites were assigned. Clonotype counts were normalized to sorted cell number within each subset before computing true diversity and Gini coefficients with the tcR R package. The overlap coefficient, calculated on TCRB nucleotide sequences, was used to quantify repertoire sharing. As stored in TCRdb, this immuneACCESS dataset retains in-frame rearrangements with V and J assigned. A fraction of the clones does not appear; measured against another copy, unresolved V genes explain less than half of the discrepancy, and the remainder lacks a known reason. The DNA gave D and trimming, while V, J and clone size come from that table. The sample data list 150,000 to 200,000 clones, and around 8.6% of these were observed just once. Approximately 0.54% of the sample belongs to the ten largest clones.

A single peripheral blood draw of around 120 mL on average was collected from each donor into heparinised tubes. A BD FACSAria II was used to sort naive, central memory, regulatory and stem cell-like memory CD4+ T cells with a panel that included CD45RO, CCR7, CD25, CD127, CD95 and CD27. Purity was above 95% for every sorted population. Right away, PBMCs were isolated by Lymphoprep density gradient centrifugation and were stained directly, with no culture step. To minimize batch effects, samples were stained and sorted in pairs, one healthy donor with one patient per experiment. The trim is 7 bases for V and 4 bases for J, with a gap of 13 bases between the germline ends. The CDR3 sequence holds 14 residues, the cysteine and phenylalanine included. Only the CDR3 part of the read is kept: 42 bases, read in frame from the first base. CDR1 and CDR2 were assigned from the germline V gene as MDHEN and SYDVKM.

This clone was counted a few times. Its recognized antigen is unknown. The input lacks base qualities; no much larger clone sits a single base away. The clonotype comes from a woman aged 18-29 years with type 1 diabetes. Sequencing input: central memory CD4+ T cells from blood. Rearrangement joined TRBV28 to TRBJ2-2, and possibly TRBD1, on 6 matching bases. The DNA is TGTGCCAGCATACCGGGACAAAGCACCGGGGAGCTGTTTTTT. Its translation reads: CASIPGQSTGELFF.